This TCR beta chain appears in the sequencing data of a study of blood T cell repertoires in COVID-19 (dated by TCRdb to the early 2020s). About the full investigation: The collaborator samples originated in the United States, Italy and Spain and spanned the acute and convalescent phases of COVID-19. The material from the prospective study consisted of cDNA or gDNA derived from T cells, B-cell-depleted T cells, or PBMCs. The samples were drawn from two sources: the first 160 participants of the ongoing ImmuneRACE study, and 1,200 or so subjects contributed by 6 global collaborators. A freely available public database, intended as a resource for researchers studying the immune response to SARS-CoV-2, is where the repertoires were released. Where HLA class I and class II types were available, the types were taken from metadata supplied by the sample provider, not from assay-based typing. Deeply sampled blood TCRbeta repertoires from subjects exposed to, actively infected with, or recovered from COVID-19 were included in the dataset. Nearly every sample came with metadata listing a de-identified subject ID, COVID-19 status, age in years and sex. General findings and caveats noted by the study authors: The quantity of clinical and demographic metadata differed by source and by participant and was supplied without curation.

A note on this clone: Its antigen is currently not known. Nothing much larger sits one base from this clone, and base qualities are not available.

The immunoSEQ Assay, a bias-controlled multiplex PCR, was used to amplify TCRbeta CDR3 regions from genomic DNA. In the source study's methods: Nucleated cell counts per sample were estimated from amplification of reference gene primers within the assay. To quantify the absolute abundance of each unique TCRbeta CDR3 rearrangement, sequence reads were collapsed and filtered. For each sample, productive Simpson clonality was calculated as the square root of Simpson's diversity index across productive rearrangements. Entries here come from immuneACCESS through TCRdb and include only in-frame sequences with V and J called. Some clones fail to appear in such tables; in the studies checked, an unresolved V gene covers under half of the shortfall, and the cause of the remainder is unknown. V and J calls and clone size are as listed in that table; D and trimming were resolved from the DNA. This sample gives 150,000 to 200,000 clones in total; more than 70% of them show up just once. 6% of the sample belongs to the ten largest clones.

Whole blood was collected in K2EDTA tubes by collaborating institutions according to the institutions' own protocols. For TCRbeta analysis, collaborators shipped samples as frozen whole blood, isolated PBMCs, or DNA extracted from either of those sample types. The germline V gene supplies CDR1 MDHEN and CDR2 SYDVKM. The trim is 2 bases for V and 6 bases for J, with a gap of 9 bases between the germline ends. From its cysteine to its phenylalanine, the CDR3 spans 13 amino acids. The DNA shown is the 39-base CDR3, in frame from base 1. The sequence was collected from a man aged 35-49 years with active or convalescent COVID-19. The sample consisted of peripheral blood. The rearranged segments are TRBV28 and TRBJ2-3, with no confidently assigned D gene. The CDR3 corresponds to CASSLTGYDTQYF. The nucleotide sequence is TGTGCCAGCAGTTTAACCGGGTACGATACGCAGTATTTT.